The 29 T cell receptor beta chains below were found in one sample sequenced in a study of Ad26.COV2.S vaccination and SARS-CoV-2 variants. The assay was immunoSEQ multiplex PCR, and TCRdb's table has in-frame clones only and misses some. The sample lists about 280,000 clones, around 87% occurring once. Treatment described: around 19 received Ad26.COV2.S at low or high dose, single or two shots; roughly five received placebo; per-sample allocation not given. After the first vaccine or placebo injection, samples were drawn on day 63. This specimen consisted of peripheral blood, obtained in a trial of Ad26.COV2.S vaccine versus placebo. These receptor sequences come from a person aged 18-65 years who received the Ad26.COV2.S COVID-19 vaccine or a placebo.

The chain links TRBV7-9 to TRBJ2-2; D is unclear. The germline V gene encodes CDR1 SEHNR and CDR2 FQNEAQ (reference sequence). Deletions cut 2 bases from V and 0 bases from J, with 10 bases between. The CDR3 is made up of 16 amino acids. As DNA, the CDR3 is TGTGCCAGCAGCTTACTTAGTACCACGAACACCGGGGAGCTGTTTTTT. Protein sequence: CASSLLSTTNTGELFF.

The chain links TRBV10-1 to TRBJ2-3; D is possibly TRBD1 (6 bases). Per the germline V gene, CDR1 is WNHNN and CDR2 is SYGVQD (reference sequence). The CDR3 totals 13 residues. Trimming pared 6 bases from V and 10 bases from J, leaving 17 bases between. CDR3 residues: CASRGQPEGPQYF. The CDR3 nucleotides read TGCGCCAGCAGGGGACAACCCGAGGGTCCGCAGTATTTT.

This chain links TRBV27 with TRBJ2-3; 7 bases map to TRBD1. CDR3 length: 14 residues. Germline CDR1 reads MNHEY; CDR2 reads SMNVEV (reference sequence). With 5 bases clipped from V and 2 bases from J, the junction kept 4 bases outside the gene matches. Written as DNA, the CDR3 is TGTGCCAGCAGTACCACAGGGGCCACAGATACGCAGTATTTT. This translates into CASSTTGATDTQYF.

V and J are TRBV29-1 and TRBJ2-1, with a tentative D call TRBD1 (5 bases). The germline gives CDR1 SQVTM, CDR2 ANQGSEA. Trimming cost V 4 bases and J 9 bases, with 13 bases left between them. The CDR3 length is 12 residues. CDR3 in amino acids: CSVVAGIVEQFF. For the CDR3, the DNA is TGCAGCGTTGTGGCAGGGATAGTTGAGCAGTTCTTC.

The chain has TRBV30 and TRBJ2-7, with 7 bases matching TRBD2. Per germline, CDR1 GTSNPN and CDR2 SVGIG (reference sequence). The CDR3 is 15 amino acids. After removal of 2 bases from V and 2 bases from J, the junction contained 9 bases not matched to a gene. CDR3 loop: CAWSYQRGLAYEQYF. The CDR3 DNA reads TGTGCCTGGAGTTACCAGCGGGGTCTCGCCTACGAGCAGTACTTC.

The chain is built from TRBV27 and TRBJ1-2; D gene ambiguous. CDR1 and CDR2 (germline): MNHEY, SMNVEV (reference sequence). Trimming took 7 bases from V and 4 from J, leaving 16 bases between them. This CDR3 contains 14 residues. The CDR3 DNA reads TGTGCCAGCACCCCGGCGGGCAGTCCCTATGGCTACACCTTC. It specifies CASTPAGSPYGYTF.

The rearrangement uses TRBV19 and TRBJ2-2; tentative D call: TRBD2 (6 bases). The germline V and J ends were trimmed by 7 bases and 3 bases, with 12 bases remaining between them. The CDR3 loop spans 14 amino acids. Germline V gene data show CDR1 as LNHDA and CDR2 as SQIVND (reference sequence). CDR3 sequence: CASTPSAYTGELFF. The CDR3 region has the DNA TGTGCCAGTACGCCTAGCGCCTACACCGGGGAGCTGTTTTTT.

The V call is TRBV28, the J call TRBJ2-7, with 10 positions matching TRBD1. Germline V CDR1 and CDR2: MDHEN, SYDVKM. This CDR3 has 15 residues. With 7 bases clipped from V and 5 bases from J, the junction kept 11 bases outside the gene matches. CDR3 DNA sequence: TGTGCCAGCATCCCCTCGGGGACAGGGGTGAACGAGCAGTACTTC. This gives the protein CASIPSGTGVNEQYF.

The chain joins TRBV2 to TRBJ1-6, with D possibly TRBD1 on 5 matching bases. The CDR3 is made up of 15 amino acids. Germline V CDR1 and CDR2: SNHLY, FYNNEI. V gave up 6 bases and J gave up 0 bases, with 9 bases separating them. Written as DNA, the CDR3 is TGTGCCAGCAGGGGGGGGAGCTCCTATAATTCACCCCTCCACTTT. Its protein product is CASRGGSSYNSPLHF.

The chain links TRBV19 to TRBJ2-7, with D possibly being TRBD1 (5 bases). Per the germline V gene, CDR1 is LNHDA and CDR2 is SQIVND (reference sequence). V shed 7 bases and J shed 10 bases, with 17 bases lying between them. This CDR3 comprises 12 residues. CDR3 nucleotide sequence: TGTGCCAGTACAGATAGTTGGGGCAAACAGTACTTC. Amino acids: CASTDSWGKQYF.

The J gene is TRBJ2-5, the V gene TRBV2, with 10 bases matching TRBD1. The CDR3 runs 14 residues. With V trimmed by 7 bases and J by 5 bases, 7 bases remained unmatched. Germline-derived CDR1 and CDR2 are SNHLY and FYNNEI. CDR3 sequence reads: CASIWGGQGETQYF. CDR3 in DNA: TGTGCCAGCATTTGGGGGGGACAGGGGGAGACCCAGTACTTC.

V gene TRBV11-2 combines with J gene TRBJ2-5; D is ambiguous. The CDR3 contains 14 residues. V was pared by 1 base and J by 1 base, with 7 bases between. The germline V gene encodes CDR1 SGHAT and CDR2 FQNNGV. The CDR3, as DNA: TGTGCCAGCAGCTTAGGTCCAGGCCAAGAGACCCAGTACTTC. Encoded protein: CASSLGPGQETQYF.

This clone was picked up a small number of times. The rearrangement joins TRBV10-2 to TRBJ2-7; 7 nucleotides agree with TRBD2. Germline V lookup: CDR1 WSHSY, CDR2 SAAADI. The CDR3 extends over 15 amino acids. The junction had 12 bases not matched to a gene; V was cut back by 4 bases and J by 6 bases. CDR3 sequence (DNA): TGCGCCAGCAGTGGGCGGGGCCGCGGGAGCGGCGAGCAGTACTTC. The encoded protein is CASSGRGRGSGEQYF.

This chain joins TRBV30 and TRBJ2-2; maybe TRBD1 (6 bases). V dropped 1 base and J dropped 7 bases, with 19 bases sitting between them. Germline V gene lookup returns CDR1 GTSNPN and CDR2 SVGIG (reference sequence). The CDR3 extends over 16 amino acids. In nucleotides, the CDR3 is TGTGCCTGGAGTGAATGGAACAGGGCCTACTTCGGGGAGCTGTTTTTT. Protein product: CAWSEWNRAYFGELFF.

The chain links TRBV28 to TRBJ2-7; D gene ambiguous. The CDR3 is 12 residues long. From germline, CDR1 is MDHEN and CDR2 SYDVKM. The ends were cut back, 6 bases at V and 3 bases at J, with 9 bases in the middle. The CDR3 region is CASRDQVYEQYF. The CDR3 DNA reads TGTGCCAGCAGGGACCAGGTCTACGAGCAGTACTTC.

The rearrangement joins TRBV12-3 or TRBV12-4 to TRBJ2-1; D unresolved. The germline V and J ends were trimmed by 6 bases and 3 bases, with 6 bases remaining between them. There are 12 residues in the CDR3. Here the CDR3 reads CASSRVYNEQFF. The CDR3 region has the DNA TGTGCCAGCAGCCGTGTCTACAATGAGCAGTTCTTC.

The V gene is TRBV19, the J gene TRBJ2-7, with no clear D. With 5 bases removed from V and 2 bases from J, the gap between germline ends came to 10 bases. Germline V CDR1 and CDR2: LNHDA, SQIVND (reference sequence). CDR3 length equals 13 residues. The CDR3 loop is CASSPRVPYEQYF. CDR3 sequence (DNA): TGTGCCAGTAGTCCCCGGGTCCCCTACGAGCAGTACTTC.

V usage is TRBV9 and J usage is TRBJ2-3; TRBD1 matches at 7 bases. Germline V gene sequence: CDR1 SGDLS, CDR2 YYNGEE. V dropped 4 bases and J dropped 4; count of bases not matched to a gene: 9. This CDR3 is 15 amino acids long. The CDR3, as DNA: TGTGCCAGCAGCACACAGGGGTTCATTTCAGATACGCAGTATTTT. Its protein is CASSTQGFISDTQYF.

This rearrangement joins TRBV11-1 to TRBJ2-3; 8 nucleotides align to TRBD1. CDR1 and CDR2 from the germline V gene are SGHAT and FQDESV (reference sequence). V dropped 3 bases and J dropped 3; count of bases not matched to a gene: 8. The CDR3 runs to 16 residues. CDR3 loop: CASSFGGRTGTDTQYF. The CDR3 DNA is TGTGCCAGCAGCTTCGGGGGCAGGACAGGGACAGATACGCAGTATTTT.

The chain links TRBV4-1 to TRBJ2-2; tentative D call: TRBD2 (6 bases). CDR1 is MGHRA and CDR2 is YSYEKL in the germline V gene. V gave up 4 bases and J gave up 1 base, with 13 bases separating them. This CDR3 has 16 residues. This CDR3 is CASSPRSGVNTGELFF. For the CDR3, the DNA is TGCGCCAGCAGCCCCCGTTCGGGGGTGAACACCGGGGAGCTGTTTTTT.

The chain joins TRBV7-2 to TRBJ2-3; 7 positions match TRBD2. J gave up 6 bases and V 4 bases, and 7 bases lay outside the gene matches. The CDR3 contains 14 residues. Germline CDR1 reads SGHTA; CDR2 reads FQGNSA. The CDR3 loop reads CASSSGLVGDTQYF. CDR3 nucleotides: TGTGCCAGCAGCTCCGGACTAGTAGGCGATACGCAGTATTTT.

The rearrangement links TRBV6-5 to TRBJ2-1; 8 bases line up with TRBD1. This CDR3 has 16 amino acids. Germline CDR1 reads MNHEY; CDR2 reads SVGAGI. The ends lost 0 bases at V and 7 bases at J; junction bases unmatched: 8. The CDR3 bases are TGTGCCAGCAGTTACTCAGCCCAGGGGGCTGGGAATGAGCAGTTCTTC. Its translation: CASSYSAQGAGNEQFF.

V usage is TRBV20-1 and J usage is TRBJ2-7; no definite D call. V was cut by 6 bases and J by 7 bases, with 13 bases left in between. The CDR3 has 11 amino acids. Germline assignment: CDR1 DFQATT and CDR2 SNEGSKA (reference sequence). The CDR3 here is CSAGGRIEQYF. DNA for the CDR3: TGCAGTGCGGGCGGTAGGATTGAGCAGTACTTC.

DNA of the CDR3: TGTGCCAGCAGCCAAGATCTGGGTCAGCCCCAGCATTTT. This translates into CASSQDLGQPQHF. The chain is built from TRBV14 and TRBJ1-5; no clear D gene. The V gene lost 0 bases and the J gene lost 6 bases, with 6 bases spanning the gap. Per the germline V gene, CDR1 is SGHDN and CDR2 is FVKESK. The CDR3 totals 13 residues.

This chain links TRBV19 with TRBJ1-2; no clear D gene. Per germline, CDR1 LNHDA and CDR2 SQIVND (reference sequence). V was cut by 8 bases and J by 8 bases, with 27 bases left in between. This CDR3 is 16 amino acids long. CDR3 residues: CASQIEVGLGSRGYTF. The CDR3 bases are TGTGCCAGTCAAATCGAGGTCGGACTGGGGTCGCGGGGCTACACCTTC.

V usage is TRBV5-1 and J usage is TRBJ1-1; D gene unclear. The CDR3 loop spans 14 amino acids. V was trimmed by 5 bases and J by 10 bases, leaving 21 bases between them. Germline V CDR1 and CDR2: SGHRS, YFSETQ. For the CDR3, the DNA is TGCGCCAGCAGACCCTCGGACGGCCTCGGCCGAGCTTTCTTT. Amino acids: CASRPSDGLGRAFF.

The genes are TRBV5-1 and TRBJ2-7; a weak D match, TRBD2 (5 bases). The CDR3 contains 15 residues. Deletions cut 3 bases from V and 4 bases from J, with 17 bases between. Germline-derived CDR1 and CDR2 are SGHRS and YFSETQ. CDR3 sequence (DNA): TGCGCCAGCAGCTCGGGCCCGGCGACGGGGTACGAGCAGTACTTC. Protein: CASSSGPATGYEQYF. Full variable domain (missing parts from reference TRBV5-1 and TRBJ2-7): KAGVTQTPRYLIKTRGQQVTLSCSPISGHRSVSWYQQTPGQGLQFLFEYFSETQRNKGNFPGRFSGRQFSNSRSEMNVSTLELGDSALYLCASSSGPATGYEQYFGPGTRLTVT.

This chain links TRBV25-1 with TRBJ2-7; D is perhaps TRBD2 (6 bases). Looked up from germline, CDR1 is MGHDK and CDR2 is SYGVNS. V lost 5 bases and J 4 bases, leaving 12 bases between the germline ends. The CDR3 covers 13 residues. DNA of the CDR3: TGTGCCAGCAGTATCTTCGGGGGATACGAGCAGTACTTC. It translates to CASSIFGGYEQYF.

DNA of the CDR3: TGTGCCAGCGGAACAGCAGTCCAAGAGACCCAGTACTTC. This gives the protein CASGTAVQETQYF. The chain is built from TRBV2 and TRBJ2-5; no definite D call. The germline V and J ends were trimmed by 8 bases and 1 base, with 11 bases remaining between them. The CDR3 runs 13 residues. CDR1 SNHLY and CDR2 FYNNEI come from the germline V gene. Based on the CDR3 plus reference TRBV2 and TRBJ2-5, the full variable domain is EPEVTQTPSHQVTQMGQEVILRCVPISNHLYFYWYRQILGQKVEFLVSFYNNEISEKSEIFDDQFSVERPDGSNFTLKIRSTKLEDSAMYFCASGTAVQETQYFGPGTRLLVL.